This TCR beta chain was documented in a study of blood T cell repertoires in COVID-19. Measured with immunoSEQ multiplex PCR; TCRdb has only the in-frame clones, and not every one. The data contain 70,000 or so clones, roughly 80% of them singletons. The V gene end was trimmed by 5 bases and the J gene end by 12 bases; junction bases not matched to a gene: 6. The V gene's germline CDR1 is LNHDA and CDR2 SQIVND (reference sequence). The CDR3 extends over 14 amino acids. The sequencing sample was made of peripheral blood. The sequence was obtained from a woman at least 80 years old with acute or convalescent COVID-19. The chain combines TRBV19 with TRBJ2-1, with 14 bases fitting TRBD2. The CDR3 coding sequence is TGTGCCAGTAGTTCCCGGACTAGCGGGGGGCGGCAGTTCTTC. It encodes CASSSRTSGGRQFF.